Listed below are T cell receptor beta chains from one sample, sequenced in a study of siplizumab effects on memory and regulatory T cells. Only in-frame clones appear in the TCRdb table, and some are missing; sequencing was by immunoSEQ multiplex PCR. The sample lists 57,000 or so clones, 70% to 85% occurring once. The sample was memory CD4+ T cells sorted from blood. These TCRs come from a human donor in good health. The CDR3 runs from the conserved cysteine through the conserved F or W. The order of the fields is V gene, J gene, clone size, D gene, CDR3 protein, CDR3 DNA. A D gene is named only where the DNA matches it firmly. Size is stated for part of the rows, as once, few or many counts, or as a class when the clone is expanded.

v_gene: TRBV12-5
j_gene: TRBJ2-3
abundance: NA
d_gene: TRBD2
CDR3aa: CASGLLWTSESSDTQYF
CDR3nt: TGTGCTAGTGGTTTGCTGTGGACTAGCGAATCATCAGATACGCAGTATTTT

v_gene: TRBV4-2
j_gene: TRBJ2-5
abundance: few
d_gene: TRBD2
CDR3aa: CASSPRLAGETQYF
CDR3nt: TGTGCCAGCAGCCCCCGACTAGCGGGGGAGACCCAGTACTTC

v_gene: TRBV19
j_gene: TRBJ1-5
abundance: NA
d_gene: NA
CDR3aa: CASSRGRDNQPQHF
CDR3nt: TGTGCCAGTAGCCGCGGACGGGACAATCAGCCCCAGCATTTT

v_gene: TRBV9
j_gene: TRBJ1-2
abundance: NA
d_gene: NA
CDR3aa: CASSVEARDYGYTF
CDR3nt: TGTGCCAGCAGCGTAGAGGCAAGGGATTATGGCTACACCTTC

v_gene: TRBV5-1
j_gene: TRBJ2-5
abundance: NA
d_gene: TRBD1
CDR3aa: CASSETGGRETQYF
CDR3nt: TGCGCCAGCAGCGAAACAGGGGGCCGAGAGACCCAGTACTTC

v_gene: TRBV7-2
j_gene: TRBJ2-1
abundance: once
d_gene: TRBD2
CDR3aa: CASSNPGWGGSNEQFF
CDR3nt: TGTGCCAGCAGCAACCCGGGGTGGGGAGGGTCCAATGAGCAGTTCTTC

v_gene: TRBV5-4
j_gene: TRBJ1-4
abundance: NA
d_gene: TRBD1
CDR3aa: CASSLRTGSNEKLFF
CDR3nt: TGTGCCAGCAGCTTGCGGACAGGGTCTAATGAAAAACTGTTTTTT

v_gene: TRBV6-5
j_gene: TRBJ1-2
abundance: NA
d_gene: NA
CDR3aa: CASSQNGGTNGYTF
CDR3nt: TGTGCCAGCAGTCAAAACGGGGGCACGAATGGCTACACCTTC

v_gene: TRBV5-6
j_gene: TRBJ2-1
abundance: NA
d_gene: NA
CDR3aa: CASSSIFRDMGYDEQFF
CDR3nt: TGTGCCAGCAGCTCTATCTTCCGGGACATGGGGTATGATGAGCAGTTCTTC

v_gene: TRBV7-2
j_gene: TRBJ2-1
abundance: NA
d_gene: NA
CDR3aa: CASSLTGPLTEQFF
CDR3nt: TGTGCCAGCAGCTTAACCGGACCCCTTACTGAGCAGTTCTTC

v_gene: TRBV20-1
j_gene: TRBJ1-2
abundance: NA
d_gene: NA
CDR3aa: CRAKANYGYTF
CDR3nt: TGCAGGGCCAAAGCTAACTATGGCTACACCTTC

v_gene: TRBV18
j_gene: TRBJ1-5
abundance: NA
d_gene: TRBD1
CDR3aa: CASSPGQVINQPQHF
CDR3nt: TGTGCCAGCTCACCCGGACAGGTAATAAATCAGCCCCAGCATTTT

v_gene: TRBV4-3
j_gene: TRBJ1-1
abundance: NA
d_gene: NA
CDR3aa: CASRLGGALNTEAFF
CDR3nt: TGCGCCAGCAGGCTAGGGGGAGCGCTGAACACTGAAGCTTTCTTT

v_gene: TRBV20-1
j_gene: TRBJ2-1
abundance: NA
d_gene: NA
CDR3aa: CSAREDSEQFF
CDR3nt: TGCAGTGCTAGAGAGGACAGTGAGCAGTTCTTC

v_gene: TRBV6-4
j_gene: TRBJ2-3
abundance: NA
d_gene: NA
CDR3aa: CASRRVDTQYF
CDR3nt: TGTGCCAGCAGGAGAGTGGATACGCAGTATTTT

v_gene: TRBV5-4
j_gene: TRBJ2-1
abundance: once
d_gene: NA
CDR3aa: CASSLPGGPNYNEQFF
CDR3nt: TGTGCCAGCAGCTTGCCCGGGGGGCCCAACTACAATGAGCAGTTCTTC

v_gene: TRBV30
j_gene: TRBJ2-7
abundance: NA
d_gene: NA
CDR3aa: CAWNNRGDEQYF
CDR3nt: TGTGCCTGGAACAATAGAGGTGACGAGCAGTACTTC

v_gene: TRBV7-9
j_gene: TRBJ1-2
abundance: NA
d_gene: NA
CDR3aa: CASSSHQGKSIGYTF
CDR3nt: TGTGCCAGCAGCTCCCACCAGGGGAAGTCGATCGGCTACACCTTC

v_gene: TRBV4-3
j_gene: TRBJ2-7
abundance: NA
d_gene: NA
CDR3aa: CASSQARGGLVYEQYF
CDR3nt: TGCGCCAGCAGCCAAGCCAGGGGGGGGCTGGTGTACGAGCAGTACTTC

v_gene: TRBV28
j_gene: TRBJ2-3
abundance: few
d_gene: TRBD2
CDR3aa: CASGRTRSTDTQYF
CDR3nt: TGTGCCAGCGGTCGGACTAGGTCCACAGATACGCAGTATTTT

v_gene: TRBV25-1
j_gene: TRBJ1-2
abundance: NA
d_gene: NA
CDR3aa: CASSDLGGVGGYTF
CDR3nt: TGTGCCAGCAGTGACTTAGGGGGAGTTGGGGGCTACACCTTC

v_gene: TRBV4-2
j_gene: TRBJ1-2
abundance: NA
d_gene: TRBD1
CDR3aa: CASSPGQEAYGYTF
CDR3nt: TGTGCCAGCAGCCCCGGACAGGAAGCCTATGGCTACACCTTC

v_gene: TRBV7-6
j_gene: TRBJ2-1
abundance: medium-sized
d_gene: TRBD2
CDR3aa: CASSSPGTSGGPSSYNEQFF
CDR3nt: TGTGCCAGCAGCTCCCCCGGGACTAGCGGGGGACCGAGCTCCTACAATGAGCAGTTCTTC

v_gene: TRBV12-5
j_gene: TRBJ1-2
abundance: NA
d_gene: TRBD1
CDR3aa: CASGDRGFSGYTF
CDR3nt: TGTGCTAGTGGGGACAGGGGGTTTTCAGGCTACACCTTC

v_gene: TRBV7-9
j_gene: TRBJ1-1
abundance: NA
d_gene: NA
CDR3aa: CASSHRLQGRNTEAFF
CDR3nt: TGTGCCAGCAGCCACAGACTACAGGGACGGAACACTGAAGCTTTCTTT

v_gene: TRBV2
j_gene: TRBJ2-3
abundance: NA
d_gene: NA
CDR3aa: CASSDRGTYTDTQYF
CDR3nt: TGTGCCAGCAGTGATAGGGGGACCTACACAGATACGCAGTATTTT

v_gene: TRBV9
j_gene: TRBJ1-2
abundance: NA
d_gene: NA
CDR3aa: CASSVDKNYGYTF
CDR3nt: TGTGCCAGCAGCGTAGATAAGAACTATGGCTACACCTTC

v_gene: TRBV7-9
j_gene: TRBJ1-6
abundance: NA
d_gene: NA
CDR3aa: CASSPDPGGNSPLHF
CDR3nt: TGTGCCAGCAGTCCCGACCCGGGGGGTAATTCACCCCTCCACTTT

v_gene: TRBV7-2
j_gene: TRBJ1-5
abundance: few
d_gene: NA
CDR3aa: CASSPWGGLNNQPQHF
CDR3nt: TGTGCCAGCAGCCCCTGGGGGGGGCTTAACAATCAGCCCCAGCATTTT

v_gene: TRBV12-5
j_gene: TRBJ2-3
abundance: NA
d_gene: NA
CDR3aa: CASGLRDTQYF
CDR3nt: TGTGCTAGTGGTTTAAGGGATACGCAGTATTTT

v_gene: TRBV4-1
j_gene: TRBJ2-6
abundance: few
d_gene: TRBD1
CDR3aa: CASSPDLQGAGANVLTF
CDR3nt: TGCGCCAGCAGCCCCGATTTACAGGGGGCTGGGGCCAACGTCCTGACTTTC

v_gene: TRBV7-2
j_gene: TRBJ2-2
abundance: NA
d_gene: TRBD2
CDR3aa: CASSLGRTSGVNTGELFF
CDR3nt: TGTGCCAGCAGCTTAGGTCGGACTAGCGGGGTGAACACCGGGGAGCTGTTTTTT

v_gene: TRBV18
j_gene: TRBJ2-5
abundance: few
d_gene: TRBD2
CDR3aa: CASSPIKAGQETQYF
CDR3nt: TGTGCCAGCTCACCAATAAAAGCGGGGCAAGAGACCCAGTACTTC

v_gene: TRBV7-7
j_gene: TRBJ2-6
abundance: NA
d_gene: NA
CDR3aa: CASSLNPGANVLTF
CDR3nt: TGTGCCAGCAGCTTAAATCCTGGGGCCAACGTCCTGACTTTC

v_gene: TRBV2
j_gene: TRBJ2-2
abundance: NA
d_gene: TRBD2
CDR3aa: CASIAGLNTGELFF
CDR3nt: TGTGCCAGCATAGCGGGGCTGAACACCGGGGAGCTGTTTTTT

v_gene: TRBV18
j_gene: TRBJ1-2
abundance: NA
d_gene: NA
CDR3aa: CASSLDYGYTF
CDR3nt: TGTGCCAGCTCTCTCGATTATGGCTACACCTTC

v_gene: TRBV6-6
j_gene: TRBJ1-2
abundance: NA
d_gene: NA
CDR3aa: CASSPGTVNYGYTF
CDR3nt: TGTGCCAGCAGCCCCGGGACCGTAAACTATGGCTACACCTTC

v_gene: TRBV2
j_gene: TRBJ2-1
abundance: NA
d_gene: NA
CDR3aa: CASSELRTNPYNEQFF
CDR3nt: TGTGCCAGCAGTGAACTAAGGACTAACCCCTACAATGAGCAGTTCTTC

v_gene: TRBV11-2
j_gene: TRBJ2-3
abundance: NA
d_gene: TRBD2
CDR3aa: CASSSTSGSTDTQYF
CDR3nt: TGTGCCAGCAGCTCGACTAGCGGGAGCACAGATACGCAGTATTTT

v_gene: TRBV4-2
j_gene: TRBJ2-2
abundance: NA
d_gene: NA
CDR3aa: CASSQDRAGTGELFF
CDR3nt: TGTGCCAGCAGCCAAGATCGTGCCGGGACCGGGGAGCTGTTTTTT

v_gene: TRBV10-3
j_gene: TRBJ1-4
abundance: once
d_gene: TRBD1
CDR3aa: CAIRDPTGGEEEKLFF
CDR3nt: TGTGCCATCAGGGACCCTACAGGGGGCGAAGAGGAAAAACTGTTTTTT

v_gene: TRBV10-3
j_gene: TRBJ2-3
abundance: NA
d_gene: NA
CDR3aa: CAIKRESSDTDTQYF
CDR3nt: TGTGCCATCAAGAGGGAGTCTAGCGACACAGATACGCAGTATTTT

v_gene: TRBV6-5
j_gene: TRBJ1-2
abundance: NA
d_gene: NA
CDR3aa: CASSPHQTGSGGTF
CDR3nt: TGTGCCAGCAGCCCACACCAGACAGGATCTGGGGGAACCTTC

v_gene: TRBV25-1
j_gene: TRBJ1-5
abundance: NA
d_gene: TRBD1
CDR3aa: CASSESGTGGGEPQHF
CDR3nt: TGTGCCAGCAGTGAATCCGGGACAGGGGGCGGTGAGCCCCAGCATTTT

v_gene: TRBV11-1
j_gene: TRBJ1-2
abundance: few
d_gene: NA
CDR3aa: CASSLRRIPAGGYTF
CDR3nt: TGTGCCAGCAGCTTACGTCGCATTCCGGCGGGGGGCTACACCTTC

v_gene: TRBV23-1
j_gene: TRBJ1-5
abundance: NA
d_gene: NA
CDR3aa: CASSLGQPQHF
CDR3nt: TGCGCCAGCAGCCTAGGTCAGCCCCAGCATTTT

v_gene: TRBV6-1
j_gene: TRBJ2-7
abundance: NA
d_gene: NA
CDR3aa: CASSSTAGSSYEQYF
CDR3nt: TGTGCCAGCAGTTCCACGGCAGGTAGCTCCTACGAGCAGTACTTC

v_gene: TRBV28
j_gene: TRBJ1-5
abundance: few
d_gene: TRBD1
CDR3aa: CASSSGTGGVYQPQHF
CDR3nt: TGTGCCAGCAGTTCCGGGACAGGGGGGGTCTATCAGCCCCAGCATTTT

v_gene: TRBV2
j_gene: TRBJ2-3
abundance: NA
d_gene: NA
CDR3aa: CASSRKGQGTGIDTQYF
CDR3nt: TGTGCCAGCAGCCGGAAAGGCCAGGGGACCGGGATCGATACGCAGTATTTT

v_gene: TRBV28
j_gene: TRBJ1-2
abundance: NA
d_gene: TRBD1
CDR3aa: CASSLGVGGIYGYTF
CDR3nt: TGTGCCAGCAGTTTAGGGGTAGGGGGCATCTATGGCTACACCTTC

v_gene: TRBV7-8
j_gene: TRBJ1-1
abundance: NA
d_gene: NA
CDR3aa: CASSLVRAEAFF
CDR3nt: TGTGCCAGTAGCTTAGTCAGGGCAGAAGCTTTCTTT

v_gene: TRBV6-5
j_gene: TRBJ1-2
abundance: NA
d_gene: NA
CDR3aa: CASRDGQRYGYTF
CDR3nt: TGTGCCAGCAGGGACGGACAGCGCTATGGCTACACCTTC

v_gene: TRBV6-1
j_gene: TRBJ2-7
abundance: NA
d_gene: NA
CDR3aa: CASSVSHYEQYF
CDR3nt: TGTGCCAGCAGTGTAAGCCATTACGAGCAGTACTTC